The clone carrying this T cell receptor (beta chain) has just a few counts. What it binds is not known. The source of the sample is a study of cytomegalovirus exposure and HLA in healthy donors. Study-level background: Roughly 92 million unique TCRs, all from HLA-typed donors, were included in an early release of the data.

Both 60 Vbeta primers and 13 Jbeta primers went into the PCR. Method: immunoSEQ multiplex PCR; TCRdb's copy keeps in-frame clones and lacks some. The sample records 90,000 to 100,000 clones, about four fifths being singletons. The CDR3 contains 16 residues. Germline-derived CDR1 and CDR2 are LGHNA and YSLEER. Trimming pared 4 bases from V and 0 bases from J, leaving 16 bases between. The study, taken as a whole, reports: Some public TCRs appeared in many individuals, while most sequences were rare. Diagnosis of cytomegalovirus status made by the classifier reportedly showed high specificity and sensitivity.

The chain links TRBV4-3 to TRBJ2-7, with D unclear. Sequenced material: PBMCs. This TCR was recovered from a middle-aged woman in good health and CMV-seronegative. The CDR3 coding sequence is TGCGCCAGCAGCCCCGATCAAAACACATTCTCCTACGAGCAGTACTTC. Translating gives CASSPDQNTFSYEQYF.